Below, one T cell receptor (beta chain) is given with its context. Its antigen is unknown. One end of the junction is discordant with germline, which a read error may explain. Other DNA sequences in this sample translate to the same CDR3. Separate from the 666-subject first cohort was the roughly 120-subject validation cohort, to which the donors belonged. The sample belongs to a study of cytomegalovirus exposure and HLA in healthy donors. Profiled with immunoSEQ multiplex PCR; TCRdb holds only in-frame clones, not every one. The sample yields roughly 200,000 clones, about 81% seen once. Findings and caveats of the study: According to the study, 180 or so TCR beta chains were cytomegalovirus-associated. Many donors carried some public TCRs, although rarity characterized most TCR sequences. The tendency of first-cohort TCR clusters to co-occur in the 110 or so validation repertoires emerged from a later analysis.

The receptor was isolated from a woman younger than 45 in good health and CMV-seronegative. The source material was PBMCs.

The CDR3 region is CAWSTGGFPLF. The CDR3 nucleotides read TGTGCCTGGAGTACCGGGGGGTTTCCCCTCTTC. The chain joins TRBV30 to TRBJ2-1, with TRBD2 matching 7 bases. The CDR3 has 11 residues. CDR1 GTSNPN and CDR2 SVGIG come from the germline V gene (reference sequence).